This T cell receptor (beta chain) came from a study of cytotoxic CD8 clonotypes in ibrutinib-treated CLL (dated by TCRdb to the early 2020s). About the study as a whole: The cohort included approximately 15 treatment-naive and some twelve relapsed/refractory patients; roughly 17 were IGHV unmutated. Samples averaged approximately 260,000 productive templates and some 96,000 productive rearrangements. Partial responses were observed in roughly 24 patients and complete responses in 2; after a median follow-up of 68 months, remission was maintained in 14 patients and progression was observed in roughly twelve. Every sample from remission and from progressive disease was obtained while the patients were still on ibrutinib. The response samples were drawn at a median of 12 months into treatment, with a range of roughly 6 to 36 months. Of the 90 or so participants in the trial, 25 to 30 had longitudinal samples available. Cryopreserved peripheral blood mononuclear cells were obtained prior to treatment, at the time of response, and at either disease progression or sustained remission.

The germline ends are 8 bases apart after V is trimmed by 8 bases and J by 3 bases. The CDR3, from cysteine to phenylalanine, totals 11 residues. Kept here is only the CDR3 DNA, which spans 33 bases and is read in frame from base 1. Sequences MDHEN (CDR1) and SYDVKM (CDR2) are obtained from the germline V gene. Points the paper makes about the study in general: Public clonotypes were rare and either shrank or stayed stable during treatment, and the rise in clonality at ibrutinib response reflected expansion of private clonotypes. Clonality rose at ibrutinib response, remained stable during sustained remission, and dropped back toward baseline at progression. Baseline clonality was found to be higher than that of age-matched healthy donors and was strongly correlated with circulating CD8+ T-cell counts. Sampling times were not matched between sustained-remission and progressing patients, and lymph node repertoires were not studied.

Points on this clone: Its recognized antigen is unknown. No base quality information exists; no much larger clone differs at one position.

Taken with the paper, the label for time point translates to: progressive disease on ibrutinib. For TCR beta library preparation, around 2 micrograms of genomic DNA were isolated from cryopreserved PBMCs. High-throughput TCR beta sequencing was performed on longitudinal blood samples from CLL patients receiving ibrutinib monotherapy. The patients took part in an open-label, single-center phase 2 trial of ibrutinib monotherapy. A MiSeq instrument was used for deep resolution sequencing, which targeted depths ranging from 1 in 1 million up to 1 in 200,000 T cells, with coverage averaging 10x for each clonotype. The immunoSEQ hsTCRB Kit was used to generate the TCR beta libraries. As for the original processing: ImmunoSEQ Data Assistant and ImmunoSEQ Analyzer were used for data analysis, and V, D and J genes were assigned according to IMGT definitions. Clonality, which ranges from 0 to 1, was calculated as one minus the normalized Shannon entropy of productive rearrangement frequencies. Only overrepresented clonotypes making up at least 0.05% of each patient's repertoire were included in the public clonotype analysis. Some 12 age-matched healthy donor repertoires from immuneACCESS served as clonality controls. Imported from immuneACCESS, the table was reduced by TCRdb to in-frame sequences with V and J called. These copies leave out some clones; in studies compared against another copy, an unresolved V gene accounts for under half, and the cause of the remainder is not known. The V and J calls and clone size come from that table; D and trimming were worked out from the DNA. The sample table contains 250,000 to 350,000 clones; only one count was recorded for around 76% of them. The top ten hold roughly 5.7% of the sample.

Sequenced here: PBMCs, sampled at disease progression, from a patient treated with ibrutinib. Recombination connected TRBV28 to TRBJ2-7, with the D gene uncertain. The receptor was isolated from a human donor with chronic lymphocytic leukemia. The DNA sequence is given as TGTGCCAGCGGACGGAGCTACGAGCAGTACTTC. It translates as CASGRSYEQYF.